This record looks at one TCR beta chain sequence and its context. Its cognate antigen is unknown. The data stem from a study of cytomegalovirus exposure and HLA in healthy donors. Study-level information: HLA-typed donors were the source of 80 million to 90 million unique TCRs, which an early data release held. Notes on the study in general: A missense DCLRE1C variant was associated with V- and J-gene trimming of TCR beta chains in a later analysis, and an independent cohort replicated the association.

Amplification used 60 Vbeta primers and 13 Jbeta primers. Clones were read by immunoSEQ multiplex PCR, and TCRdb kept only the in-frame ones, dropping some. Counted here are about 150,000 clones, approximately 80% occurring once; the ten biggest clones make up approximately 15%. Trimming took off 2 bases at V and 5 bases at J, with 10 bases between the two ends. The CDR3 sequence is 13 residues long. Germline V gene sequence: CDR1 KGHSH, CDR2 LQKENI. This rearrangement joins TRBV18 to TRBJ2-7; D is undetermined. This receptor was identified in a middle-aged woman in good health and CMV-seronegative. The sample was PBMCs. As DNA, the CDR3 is TGTGCCAGCTCACCAACATTGGCCAACGAGCAGTACTTC. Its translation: CASSPTLANEQYF.